The following is a T cell receptor beta chain sequence with its context. Antigen specificity is unknown. Trimming left V 8 bases short and J 3 bases short, with 10 bases between. Per germline, CDR1 LNHDA and CDR2 SQIVND (reference sequence). This CDR3 is built from 12 residues. Sequencing relied on immunoSEQ assay v3.0, run at survey level. Clones were sequenced by immunoSEQ multiplex PCR, and TCRdb holds only the in-frame ones, with some missing. The profile shows more than 20,000 clones, about 80% of them singletons. The sample is drawn from a study of long-term antiretroviral therapy in people with HIV. Overall study results and limits: Clones showing expansion before ART dominated the repertoire at all time points.

This receptor was taken from a man aged 30-40 years with HIV. The material sequenced was unsorted PBMCs, taken 4.4 years after starting antiretroviral therapy. This sequence joins TRBV19 and TRBJ1-1; D is unclear. CDR3 sequence: CASASGDTEAFF. The CDR3 DNA reads TGTGCCAGTGCCAGCGGGGACACTGAAGCTTTCTTT.